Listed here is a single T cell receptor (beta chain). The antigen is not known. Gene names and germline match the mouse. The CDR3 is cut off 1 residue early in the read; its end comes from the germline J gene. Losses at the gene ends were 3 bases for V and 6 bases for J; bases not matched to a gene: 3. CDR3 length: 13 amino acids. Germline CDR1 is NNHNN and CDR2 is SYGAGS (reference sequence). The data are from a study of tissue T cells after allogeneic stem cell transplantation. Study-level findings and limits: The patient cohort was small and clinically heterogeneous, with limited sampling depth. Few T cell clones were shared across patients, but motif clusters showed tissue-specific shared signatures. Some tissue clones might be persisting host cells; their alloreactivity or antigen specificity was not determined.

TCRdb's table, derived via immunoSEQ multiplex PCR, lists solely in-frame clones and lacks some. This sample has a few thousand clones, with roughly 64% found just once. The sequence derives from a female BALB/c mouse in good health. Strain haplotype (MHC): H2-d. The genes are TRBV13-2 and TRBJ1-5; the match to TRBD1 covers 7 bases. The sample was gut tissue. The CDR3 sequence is CASGGQGSQAPLF. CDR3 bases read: TGTGCCAGCGGTGGACAGGGATCCCAGGCTCCGCTT.